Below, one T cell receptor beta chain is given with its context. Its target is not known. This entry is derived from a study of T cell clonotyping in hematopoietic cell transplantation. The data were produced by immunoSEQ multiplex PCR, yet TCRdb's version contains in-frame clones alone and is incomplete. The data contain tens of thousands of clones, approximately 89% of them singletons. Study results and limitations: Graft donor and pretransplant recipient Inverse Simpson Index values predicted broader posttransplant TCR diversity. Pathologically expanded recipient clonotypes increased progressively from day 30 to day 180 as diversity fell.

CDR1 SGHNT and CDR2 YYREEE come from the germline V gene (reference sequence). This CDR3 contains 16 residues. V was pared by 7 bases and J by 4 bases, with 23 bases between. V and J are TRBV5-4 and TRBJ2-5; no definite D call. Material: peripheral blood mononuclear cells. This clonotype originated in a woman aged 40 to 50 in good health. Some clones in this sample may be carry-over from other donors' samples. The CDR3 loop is CASSQPRSEIGETQYF. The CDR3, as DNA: TGTGCCAGCTCTCAGCCTAGATCAGAGATAGGAGAGACCCAGTACTTC.